The 17 T cell receptor beta chains reported below all come from one sample, sequenced in a study of blood T cells in healthy people across ages (dated by TCRdb to about 2015). The library was prepared using 5' RACE. Data came from an Illumina HiSeq 2500. A second PCR of about 7 to 12 cycles was performed with a sample-barcoded 5' primer and a J-beta primer mix. TCRdb trimmed the raw reads at Q25, called clones with MiXCR and kept productive beta chains. Here each entry gathers all rows of one CDR3 protein and keeps the most common genes and DNA. Within this sample are about 2 million distinct CDR3 sequences, with 49% of them counted one time only. Of the sample, approximately 2.1% is held by the ten largest clones. Sequenced material: blood. Receptor source: a woman in her thirties or forties in good health.

The chain couples TRBV24-1 to TRBJ2-3; TRBD1 might be the D (6 bases). Trimming cost V 4 bases and J 6 bases, with 16 bases left between them. The CDR3 consists of 15 residues. The germline V gene has CDR1 KGHDR and CDR2 SFDVKD. The CDR3: CATSDSTTGPDTQYF. CDR3 DNA: TGTGCCACCAGTGACTCAACGACAGGTCCTGATACGCAGTATTTT.

Comments on this clonotype: The junction and the germline gene differ at one end; a read error may be behind it. This chain joins TRBV7-9 and TRBJ2-1; unclear D gene. CDR3 length: 17 residues. Germline assignment: CDR1 SEHNR and CDR2 FQNEAQ (reference sequence). In nucleotides, the CDR3 is TGTACCAGCAGCTTAGTTTTTATGACCGAGGACCAAGAGACCCAGTTCTTC. Its translation is CTSSLVFMTEDQETQFF. The full variable domain, with the rest looked up from reference TRBV7-9 and TRBJ2-1, is DTGVSQNPRHKITKRGQNVTFRCDPISEHNRLYWYRQTLGQGPEFLTYFQNEAQLEKSRLLSDRFSAERPKGSFSTLEIQRTEQGDSAMYLCTSSLVFMTEDQETQFFGPGTRLTVL.

The gene calls are TRBV2 and TRBJ2-1; tentative D call: TRBD2 (7 bases). The V end lost 7 bases, the J end lost 2 bases, and 15 bases lay between the germline ends. The CDR3 runs to 15 residues. Germline V gene sequence: CDR1 SNHLY, CDR2 FYNNEI. The CDR3 coding sequence is TGTGCCAGCAAGGGGGGGATTAGCACCTACAATGAGCAGTTCTTC. It encodes CASKGGISTYNEQFF.

The chain has TRBV20-1 and TRBJ2-7; 7 nucleotides align to TRBD2. J was trimmed by 2 bases and V by 0 bases; bases with no gene match: 7. Germline assignment: CDR1 DFQATT and CDR2 SNEGSKA (reference sequence). The CDR3 runs to 15 residues. In DNA, the CDR3 is TGCAGTGCTAGAGATCGGGGGGTCAGCCCCTACGAGCAGTACTTC. Amino acids: CSARDRGVSPYEQYF.

J is TRBJ2-7 and V is TRBV7-9, with D hard to call. The germline V gene encodes CDR1 SEHNR and CDR2 FQNEAQ (reference sequence). CDR3 length equals 12 residues. V was clipped by 4 bases and J by 3 bases, with 7 bases between them. The CDR3 here is CASSYDHYEQYF. Written as DNA, the CDR3 is TGTGCCAGCAGCTACGATCACTACGAGCAGTACTTC.

This clonotype was recorded once. V usage is TRBV4-3 and J usage is TRBJ2-5; 7 bases agree with TRBD2. J was trimmed by 2 bases and V by 1 base; bases with no gene match: 4. Germline values: CDR1 LGHNA, CDR2 YSLEER. The CDR3 runs 15 residues. The CDR3 DNA follows: TGCGCCAGCAGCCAAGGTGAGGGAGGGCAAGAGACCCAGTACTTC. Encoded protein: CASSQGEGGQETQYF.

The V and J genes are TRBV11-2 and TRBJ2-7; TRBD1 matches 8 bases. Germline CDR1 is SGHAT and CDR2 is FQNNGV. The CDR3 has 16 amino acids. V gave up 5 bases and J gave up 4 bases; unmatched junction bases: 13. The CDR3 nucleotides read TGTGCCAGCAGCCCGCACGCCGGGACAGGCATTTACGAGCAGTACTTC. Translated, it gives CASSPHAGTGIYEQYF.

In this sample, this clonotype turned up a few times. J is TRBJ2-5 and V is TRBV7-2; the match to TRBD1 covers 10 bases. The J call is doubtful: the DNA matches TRBJ2-7 better. The CDR3 consists of 14 residues. CDR1 and CDR2 (germline): SGHTA, FQGNSA. This chain's CDR3 is CASSLAGQGPEQYF. In DNA, the CDR3 is TGTGCCAGCAGCTTAGCGGGACAGGGGCCCGAGCAGTACTTC.

The V call is TRBV2, the J call TRBJ2-7; TRBD2 matches 9 bases. CDR3 size: 15 residues. Germline trimming cut 0 bases from V and 2 bases from J; bases unmatched to any gene: 2. CDR1 SNHLY and CDR2 FYNNEI come from the germline V gene. CDR3 nucleotide sequence: TGTGCCAGCAGTGAAGCGCCTAGCGGGGCCTACGAGCAGTACTTC. Its protein product is CASSEAPSGAYEQYF.

This clonotype turned up a few times. This chain joins TRBV4-2 and TRBJ2-2; 8 nucleotides align to TRBD1. CDR1 is LGHNA and CDR2 is YNFKEQ in the germline V gene. V gave up 3 bases and J gave up 3 bases; unmatched junction bases: 3. The CDR3 sequence is 15 residues long. The CDR3 region has the DNA TGTGCCAGCAGCCATGGGACAGGCGACACCGGGGAGCTGTTTTTT. Encoded protein: CASSHGTGDTGELFF.

The chain joins TRBV9 to TRBJ2-5; TRBD1 matches at 9 bases. Germline CDR1 reads SGDLS; CDR2 reads YYNGEE. CDR3 length: 15 residues. V lost 3 bases to trimming and J lost 5 bases; unmatched junction nucleotides: 8. CDR3 sequence (DNA): TGTGCCAGCAGCGCATCCGGGACAGGGTATGAGACCCAGTACTTC. Protein: CASSASGTGYETQYF.

This clonotype was picked up a small number of times. This chain joins TRBV7-2 and TRBJ2-6; 7 bases are a match to TRBD1. Per the germline V gene, CDR1 is SGHTA and CDR2 is FQGNSA. This CDR3 has 15 amino acids. The V gene end was trimmed by 4 bases and the J gene end by 2 bases; junction bases not matched to a gene: 2. CDR3 sequence reads: CASSYTGAGANVLTF. For the CDR3, the DNA is TGTGCCAGCAGCTACACAGGGGCTGGGGCCAACGTCCTGACTTTC.

A few counts support this clonotype. This chain links TRBV20-1 with TRBJ2-1; the D gene is possibly TRBD2 (7 bases). This CDR3 contains 16 residues. Looked up from germline, CDR1 is DFQATT and CDR2 is SNEGSKA (reference sequence). The ends were cut back, 0 bases at V and 5 bases at J, with 17 bases in the middle. The CDR3 bases are TGCAGTGCTAGAGATATGGGGAGGGGGGTCAACAATGAGCAGTTCTTC. Amino acid sequence: CSARDMGRGVNNEQFF.

This sequence joins TRBV5-8 and TRBJ2-5, with D perhaps matching TRBD2 (5 bases). V gave up 3 bases and J gave up 7 bases, with 13 bases separating them. The CDR3 has 13 amino acids. The germline V gene encodes CDR1 SGHTS and CDR2 YDEGEE. The CDR3 region is CASSWTGIGTQYF. CDR3 nucleotides: TGTGCCAGCAGCTGGACCGGGATCGGGACCCAGTACTTC. The whole variable domain, remainder taken from reference TRBV5-8 and TRBJ2-5, is EAGVTQSPTHLIKTRGQQATLRCSPISGHTSVYWYQQALGLGLQFLLWYDEGEERNRGNFPPRFSGRQFPNYSSELNVNALELEDSALYLCASSWTGIGTQYFGPGTRLLVL.

This clonotype showed up just once. The chain combines TRBV27 with TRBJ1-6; D gene uncertain. Trimming removed 0 bases at V and 10 bases at J, with 7 bases between. The germline V gene encodes CDR1 MNHEY and CDR2 SMNVEV (reference sequence). The CDR3 contains 13 residues. In DNA, the CDR3 is TGTGCCAGCAGTTTATCAGGGAAATCACCCCTCCACTTT. Translation gives CASSLSGKSPLHF.

V is TRBV5-1 and J is TRBJ1-2; possibly TRBD1 for D (5 bases). Trimming took off 0 bases at V and 7 bases at J, with 13 bases between the two ends. Germline CDR1 is SGHRS and CDR2 is YFSETQ. This CDR3 has 14 residues. This chain's CDR3 is CASSLEGKTSGYTF. CDR3 nucleotide sequence: TGCGCCAGCAGCTTGGAGGGGAAGACCTCTGGCTACACCTTC.

This clonotype was seen only a few times. The chain links TRBV4-2 to TRBJ2-5, with D possibly called TRBD1 or TRBD2 (6 bases each). Looked up from germline, CDR1 is LGHNA and CDR2 is YNFKEQ. V lost 1 base, J lost 5 bases, and 14 bases lay in between. This CDR3 region has 15 residues. As DNA, the CDR3 is TGTGCCAGCAGCCAAGCCCCCGGGGGCGGGGAGACCCAGTACTTC. Its protein is CASSQAPGGGETQYF.